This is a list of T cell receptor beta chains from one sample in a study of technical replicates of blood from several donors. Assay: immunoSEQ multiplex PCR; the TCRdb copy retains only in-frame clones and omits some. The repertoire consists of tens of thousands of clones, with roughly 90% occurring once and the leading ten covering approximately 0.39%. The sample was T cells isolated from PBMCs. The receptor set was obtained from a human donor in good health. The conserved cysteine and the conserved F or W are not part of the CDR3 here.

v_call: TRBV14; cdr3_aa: ASSQVTGTEAF
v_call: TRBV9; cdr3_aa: ASSPPTGSSYNEQF
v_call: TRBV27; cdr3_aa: ASSPNRGGNQPQH
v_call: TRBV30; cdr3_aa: AWSVWGGNEAF
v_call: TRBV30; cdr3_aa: AAAVRRLQETQY
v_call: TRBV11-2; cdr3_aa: ASSPGTGVEKLF
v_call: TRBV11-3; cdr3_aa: ASSLEAGTEAF
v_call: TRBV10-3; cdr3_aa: AISARVSDTQY
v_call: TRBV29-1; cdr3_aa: SVEDIYTGTDTQY
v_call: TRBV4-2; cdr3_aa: ASSPSSSGSYEQY
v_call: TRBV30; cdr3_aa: AWMSGANQPQH
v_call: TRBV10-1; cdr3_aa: ASSEYVGGETQY
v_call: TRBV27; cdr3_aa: ASSSGRALRETQY
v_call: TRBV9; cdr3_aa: ASTSDTDTQY
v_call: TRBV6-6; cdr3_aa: ASSIGGYTGELF
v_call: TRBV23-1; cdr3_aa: ASSQRGYEQY
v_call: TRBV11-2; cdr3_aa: ASSPDSYEQY
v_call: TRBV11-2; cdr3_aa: ASSKQGDFYEQY
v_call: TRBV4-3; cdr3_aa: ASSQEQGVGDEAF
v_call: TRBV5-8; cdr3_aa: ASSDLTSVADTQY
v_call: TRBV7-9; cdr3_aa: ASSLDVGVKREQY
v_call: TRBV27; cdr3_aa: ASSQGYGYT
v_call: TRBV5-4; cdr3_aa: ASSPRGSEQY
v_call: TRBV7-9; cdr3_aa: ASSLEVGSEYEQY
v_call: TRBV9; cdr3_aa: ASSVESVTEAF
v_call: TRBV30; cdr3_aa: AWSREGPFKAKNIQY
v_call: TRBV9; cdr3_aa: ASSVGGGNTIY
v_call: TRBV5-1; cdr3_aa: ASSPGQGGYNEQF
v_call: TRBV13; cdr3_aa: ASSFFPYEQY
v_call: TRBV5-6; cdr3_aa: ASSQTGQGNQPQH
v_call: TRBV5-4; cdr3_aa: ASSLGRGENGYT
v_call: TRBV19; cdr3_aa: ASTSGSDIQY
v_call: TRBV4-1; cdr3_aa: ASSQVEFFEQY
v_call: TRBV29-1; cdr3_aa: SVLDRSSYEQY
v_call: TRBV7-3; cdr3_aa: ASSFGTGDGYT
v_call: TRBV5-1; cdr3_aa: ASSTRGQGRDEQF
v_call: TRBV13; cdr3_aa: ASTRGGSGSYEQY
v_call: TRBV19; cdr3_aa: ASSNPEGLSSGFTDTQY
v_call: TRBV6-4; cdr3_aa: ASSDSEGGADEQF
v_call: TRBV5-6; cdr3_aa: ASSFLTQGGQETQY
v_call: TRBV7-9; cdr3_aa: ASSLEASNQPQH
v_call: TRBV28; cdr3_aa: ASSSPGEGVAKNIQY
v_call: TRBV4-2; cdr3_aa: ASSQDDLAAANTGELF
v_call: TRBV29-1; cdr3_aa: SVDISNYGYT
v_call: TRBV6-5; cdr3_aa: ASSRQGVNEQF
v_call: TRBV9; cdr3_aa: ASSVVPQAGVYEQY
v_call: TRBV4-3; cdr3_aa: ASSQDRGWRDTIY
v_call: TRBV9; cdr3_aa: ASSVDPIYEQY
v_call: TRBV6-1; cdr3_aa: ASSRDRVSGNTIY
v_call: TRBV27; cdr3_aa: ASSLSGTAYHGYT
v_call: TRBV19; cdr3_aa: ASNRNYGYT
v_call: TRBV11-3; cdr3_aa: ASSLCGQPQH
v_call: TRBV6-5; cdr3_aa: ASSYQLANTDTQY
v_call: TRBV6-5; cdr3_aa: ASRLAGGGQYEQY
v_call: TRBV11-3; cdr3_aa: ASSLARTEAF
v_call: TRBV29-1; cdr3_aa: SLLGNTIY
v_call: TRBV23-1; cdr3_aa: ASSPVHTQQSRANVLT
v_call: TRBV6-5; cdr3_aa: ASSWAGYGYT
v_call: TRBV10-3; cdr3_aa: AIKGGEWETQY
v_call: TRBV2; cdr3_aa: ASSEGRPPYEQY